The 13 T cell receptor beta chains below come from one sample, sequenced in a study of T-cell reconstitution after alpha-beta-depleted transplantation in children. This sample's TCRbeta library carried unique molecular identifier barcodes. TCRdb fed the PCR reads into MiXCR, producing one record per CDR3 protein. The sample includes hundreds of thousands of distinct CDR3 sequences, about 10% of them seen just once. Sequencing used PBMCs from the stem cell graft donor, obtained from the stem cell graft. The origin of the receptors is a human donor who donated a stem cell graft to a child with acute myeloid leukemia.

This clonotype was detected only a few times. This chain uses TRBV20-1 with TRBJ2-1; possibly TRBD1 for D (6 bases). With 3 bases removed from V and 4 bases from J, the gap between germline ends came to 13 bases. In germline, CDR1 is DFQATT, CDR2 SNEGSKA (reference sequence). The CDR3 extends over 14 amino acids. This CDR3 reads CSASSRDIYNEQFF. DNA for the CDR3: TGCAGTGCTAGTAGTCGGGACATTTACAATGAGCAGTTCTTC.

This clonotype was counted only a few times. The chain is built from TRBV24-1 and TRBJ2-2, with 11 nucleotides matching TRBD1. From germline, CDR1 is KGHDR and CDR2 SFDVKD. This CDR3 has 16 residues. V lost 3 bases to trimming and J lost 4 bases; unmatched junction nucleotides: 3. The CDR3 sequence: CATSDRDRGGTGELFF. The CDR3 nucleotides are TGTGCCACCAGTGATCGGGACAGGGGGGGCACCGGGGAGCTGTTTTTT.

About this clonotype: At one boundary the junction diverges from the germline segment, which might be a read error. V gene TRBV10-3 combines with J gene TRBJ1-5, with 11 positions matching TRBD1. The CDR3 contains 12 residues. The germline V gene has CDR1 ENHRY and CDR2 SYGVKD. The CDR3 here is CSGQGDDQPQHF. CDR3 nucleotide sequence: TGCTCGGGACAGGGGGACGATCAGCCCCAGCATTTT.

A few counts support this clonotype. This rearrangement joins TRBV29-1 to TRBJ2-1; TRBD2 matches at 8 bases. In germline, CDR1 is SQVTM, CDR2 ANQGSEA. With 3 bases clipped from V and 8 bases from J, the junction kept 15 bases outside the gene matches. This CDR3 region has 16 residues. In nucleotides, the CDR3 is TGCAGCGTTGATAATATCCAGCGGGAGACCTTCGATGAGCAGTTCTTC. It translates to CSVDNIQRETFDEQFF.

This clonotype showed up just a few times. V usage is TRBV12-3 or TRBV12-4 and J usage is TRBJ1-2; 9 bases match TRBD1. There are 15 residues in the CDR3. Losses at the gene ends were 2 bases for V and 4 bases for J; bases not matched to a gene: 5. CDR3 amino acids: CASSLRTGVGYGYTF. The CDR3, as DNA: TGTGCCAGCAGTTTAAGGACAGGGGTAGGCTATGGCTACACCTTC.

A few counts support this clonotype. The V call is TRBV15, the J call TRBJ1-2, with D unclear. This CDR3 has 13 residues. V was cut by 5 bases and J by 2 bases, with 9 bases left in between. CDR1 and CDR2 from the germline V gene are LNHNV and YYDKDF (reference sequence). The CDR3 is CATSPSGNYGYTF. CDR3 DNA: TGTGCCACCAGCCCCAGCGGGAACTATGGCTACACCTTC.

Ten or more counts support this clonotype. The V call is TRBV29-1, the J call TRBJ2-1; the D gene is possibly TRBD2 (6 bases). Trimming shortened V by 3 bases and J by 5 bases, and 11 bases separated the two germline ends. The CDR3 extends over 13 amino acids. Germline CDR1 and CDR2: SQVTM and ANQGSEA. The CDR3 region is CSVEIQRDNEQFF. In DNA form, the CDR3 reads TGCAGCGTTGAGATCCAGCGGGACAATGAGCAGTTCTTC.

The chain links TRBV6-1 to TRBJ1-1; 8 bases are shared with TRBD1. Germline loops: CDR1 MNHNS, CDR2 SASEGT. This CDR3 is 13 amino acids long. V trimming: 7 bases; J trimming: 3 bases; junction bases outside the gene matches: 4. The CDR3, as DNA: TGTGCCAGCATTGACAGGGGCCACACTGAAGCTTTCTTT. It codes for CASIDRGHTEAFF.

The table lists this clonotype with a few counts. This chain joins TRBV5-1 and TRBJ2-1; perhaps D is TRBD1 or TRBD2 (5 bases each). V lost 4 bases and J 6 bases, leaving 17 bases between the germline ends. The CDR3 has 15 amino acids. Germline V CDR1 and CDR2: SGHRS, YFSETQ. The CDR3 loop reads CASSPSGTPGNEQFF. CDR3 nucleotides: TGCGCCAGCAGCCCCTCCGGGACCCCGGGCAATGAGCAGTTCTTC.

This clonotype was seen only a few times. The chain carries TRBV9 and TRBJ2-5; 13 bases line up with TRBD2. Germline loops: CDR1 SGDLS, CDR2 YYNGEE. The CDR3 consists of 15 residues. The ends lost 3 bases at V and 4 bases at J; junction bases unmatched: 3. The CDR3: CASSERLAGGETQYF. Here the CDR3 DNA reads TGTGCCAGCAGCGAGAGACTAGCGGGAGGAGAGACCCAGTACTTC.

This clonotype showed up just a few times. The chain links TRBV24-1 to TRBJ2-1; D is possibly TRBD1 (6 bases). The CDR3 contains 16 residues. Germline lookup yields CDR1 KGHDR and CDR2 SFDVKD. Trimming took off 4 bases at V and 4 bases at J, with 16 bases between the two ends. The CDR3 DNA follows: TGTGCCACCAGTGAGCCGCAGGGGTCCACTTACAATGAGCAGTTCTTC. Translated: CATSEPQGSTYNEQFF.

V usage is TRBV10-3 and J usage is TRBJ2-2; 13 bases map to TRBD2. The V and J ends lost 6 bases and 7 bases, in that order; junction bases with no gene match: 5. Germline V gives CDR1 ENHRY, CDR2 SYGVKD. The length of the CDR3 is 15 residues. Here the CDR3 DNA reads TGTGCCATCAGGGGGACTAGCGGGATTGTCGGGGAGCTGTTTTTT. Amino acid sequence: CAIRGTSGIVGELFF.

This clonotype has just a few counts. The chain uses TRBV7-9 and TRBJ1-6; D unclear. Looked up from germline, CDR1 is SEHNR and CDR2 is FQNEAQ (reference sequence). The CDR3 sequence is 15 residues long. Trimming cost V 1 base and J 7 bases, with 11 bases left between them. The CDR3 loop is CASSLGGNPNSPLHF. The CDR3 region has the DNA TGTGCCAGCAGCTTAGGGGGAAACCCAAATTCACCCCTCCACTTT.